A single sample gave rise to the 18 T cell receptor beta chains below, sequenced in a study of cytomegalovirus exposure and HLA in healthy donors. Primers included in the PCR were 60 Vbeta and 13 Jbeta primers. Repertoires were generated with immunoSEQ multiplex PCR, while TCRdb's copy carries only in-frame clones and drops some. The profile shows 65,000 to 85,000 clones, 77% of them singletons. Sequenced input: PBMCs. These receptors were collected from a man between 50 and 59 years old in good health and CMV-seropositive.

V usage is TRBV29-1 and J usage is TRBJ1-5; D possibly corresponds to TRBD1 (5 bases). Germline CDR1 SQVTM, CDR2 ANQGSEA. V gave up 4 bases and J gave up 0 bases, with 16 bases separating them. This CDR3 is 16 amino acids long. The CDR3 reads CSVGGEGGGSNQPQHF. DNA of the CDR3: TGCAGCGTTGGAGGGGAGGGCGGGGGTAGCAATCAGCCCCAGCATTTT.

DNA for the CDR3: TGTGCCAGCAGTGCCAACCCTAGCGGATTCTACGAGCAGTACTTC. This gives the protein CASSANPSGFYEQYF. The chain joins TRBV11-2 to TRBJ2-7; 7 bases match TRBD2. The CDR3 consists of 15 residues. J gave up 3 bases and V 6 bases, and 11 bases lay outside the gene matches. Germline CDR1 and CDR2: SGHAT and FQNNGV. The full variable domain, completed using reference TRBV11-2 and TRBJ2-7, is EAGVAQSPRYKIIEKRQSVAFWCNPISGHATLYWYQQILGQGPKLLIQFQNNGVVDDSQLPKDRFSAERLKGVDSTLKIQPAKLEDSAVYLCASSANPSGFYEQYFGPGTRLTVT.

This sequence joins TRBV14 and TRBJ1-4; 10 nucleotides agree with TRBD1. The CDR3 runs to 15 residues. The germline V gene has CDR1 SGHDN and CDR2 FVKESK. The J segment lost 8 bases and the V segment lost 4 bases, leaving 7 bases of the junction unmatched. CDR3 sequence reads: CASSRSGTGAEKLFF. The CDR3 DNA is TGTGCCAGCAGCCGATCCGGGACAGGGGCCGAAAAACTGTTTTTT.

This clone appeared a single time. The chain employs TRBV27 and TRBJ1-6; tentative D call: TRBD1 (6 bases). V dropped 3 bases and J dropped 4 bases, with 25 bases sitting between them. The germline V gene has CDR1 MNHEY and CDR2 SMNVEV (reference sequence). The CDR3 contains 20 residues. CDR3 protein: CASSFERYLKSDSYNSPLHF. CDR3 sequence (DNA): TGTGCCAGCAGTTTTGAACGCTATCTAAAGTCGGACAGTTATAATTCACCCCTCCACTTT.

The chain links TRBV9 to TRBJ2-7, with D possibly being TRBD2 (5 bases). V was cut by 4 bases and J by 3 bases, with 11 bases left in between. Germline lookup yields CDR1 SGDLS and CDR2 YYNGEE. There are 13 residues in the CDR3. As DNA, the CDR3 is TGTGCCAGCAGCCCCTTCAGCGGCTACGAGCAGTACTTC. Amino acid sequence: CASSPFSGYEQYF.

The rearrangement joins TRBV27 to TRBJ1-2, with 8 bases fitting TRBD1. The CDR3 runs 16 residues. The V and J ends lost 1 base and 6 bases, in that order; junction bases with no gene match: 10. CDR1 is MNHEY, CDR2 SMNVEV, per germline (reference sequence). This CDR3 reads CASSLYGQGRVDGYTF. In nucleotides, the CDR3 is TGTGCCAGCAGTTTATACGGACAGGGTCGGGTCGATGGCTACACCTTC.

Comments on this clone: An end of the junction differs from the germline gene, which may be a read error. J is TRBJ1-1 and V is TRBV13, with 7 nucleotides matching TRBD1. There are 14 residues in the CDR3. The germline CDR1 and CDR2 sequences are PRHDT and FYEKMQ (reference sequence). Here the CDR3 reads CASSLGGPNTEAFF. CDR3 sequence (DNA): TGTGCCAGCAGCCTAGGGGGCCCGAACACTGAAGCTTTCTTT.

This sequence joins TRBV2 and TRBJ2-3; 10 nucleotides line up with TRBD2. V dropped 5 bases and J dropped 6; count of bases not matched to a gene: 5. Germline V lookup: CDR1 SNHLY, CDR2 FYNNEI. This CDR3 comprises 14 residues. The DNA for the CDR3 is TGTGCCAGCAGTTCTAGCGGGAGTGGCGATACGCAGTATTTT. Protein sequence: CASSSSGSGDTQYF.

The chain recombines TRBV30 with TRBJ2-5; 7 positions match TRBD1. This CDR3 is 15 amino acids long. V lost 1 base and J lost 5; bases outside the gene matches: 10. Germline V gives CDR1 GTSNPN, CDR2 SVGIG (reference sequence). CDR3 nucleotide sequence: TGTGCCTGGAGTGCCCTAGGGGGCCCCCGGGAGACCCAGTACTTC. This encodes CAWSALGGPRETQYF.

The V gene is TRBV15, the J gene TRBJ1-2; 11 positions match TRBD1. The germline V gene has CDR1 LNHNV and CDR2 YYDKDF (reference sequence). The CDR3 sequence is 14 residues long. V shed 3 bases, J shed 8 bases, and the junction held 5 bases outside the gene matches. The CDR3 is CATSSSGTGGGYTF. For the CDR3, the DNA is TGTGCCACCAGCAGCTCCGGGACAGGGGGAGGCTACACCTTC.

J is TRBJ1-5 and V is TRBV28; perhaps TRBD1 as D (6 bases). This CDR3 contains 13 residues. The ends were cut back, 7 bases at V and 4 bases at J, with 11 bases in the middle. Germline-derived CDR1 and CDR2 are MDHEN and SYDVKM. CDR3 amino acids: CASTWTANQPQHF. In nucleotides, the CDR3 is TGTGCCAGCACCTGGACAGCAAATCAGCCCCAGCATTTT.

This clone has a handful of counts. The rearrangement links TRBV7-8 to TRBJ2-2; the D gene is possibly TRBD2 (5 bases). The CDR3 runs 12 residues. Germline values: CDR1 SGHVS, CDR2 FQNEAQ. Between the trimmed V and J ends, which lost 4 bases and 5 bases, there was a span of 5 bases. The DNA for the CDR3 is TGTGCCAGCAGCTGGGAGACCGGGGAGCTGTTTTTT. Encoded protein: CASSWETGELFF.

The chain has TRBV6-5 and TRBJ1-1; 12 nucleotides match TRBD1. CDR1 is MNHEY, CDR2 SVGAGI, per germline. The CDR3 spans 14 residues. J lost 6 bases, V lost 9 bases, and 8 bases had no gene match. The CDR3 region has the DNA TGTGCCAGTGAACCGGGACAGGGGGCCTCTGAAGCTTTCTTT. Translation: CASEPGQGASEAFF.

Points on this clone: The junction departs from germline at one end; a sequencing error may be responsible. This sequence joins TRBV7-9 and TRBJ2-1; D is unresolved. Germline values: CDR1 SEHNR, CDR2 FQNEAQ (reference sequence). CDR3 size: 14 residues. The DNA for the CDR3 is TGTTCCAGCAGCCAAAAGCGAGTTAGCCATGAGCAGTTCTTC. Protein product: CSSSQKRVSHEQFF.

This chain uses TRBV7-9 with TRBJ2-3; the D gene is possibly TRBD1 (5 bases). V dropped 1 base and J dropped 3 bases, with 23 bases sitting between them. Germline assignment: CDR1 SEHNR and CDR2 FQNEAQ (reference sequence). This CDR3 region has 19 residues. As DNA, the CDR3 is TGTGCCAGCAGCTTAGTTCCAGGGTTTCTTTCCCACCCGACAGATACGCAGTATTTT. This translates into CASSLVPGFLSHPTDTQYF.

The chain is built from TRBV4-1 and TRBJ2-7; possible D gene TRBD2, 6 bases. Germline values: CDR1 MGHRA, CDR2 YSYEKL. This CDR3 is built from 15 residues. Trimming removed 4 bases from V and 2 bases from J, with 15 bases in between. The CDR3: CASSPRGTATYEQYF. Here the CDR3 DNA reads TGCGCCAGCAGCCCCCGCGGGACGGCCACCTACGAGCAGTACTTC.

J is TRBJ2-5 and V is TRBV30, with a tentative D call TRBD1 (6 bases). Trimming left V 5 bases short and J 5 bases short, with 9 bases between. The germline CDR1 and CDR2 sequences are GTSNPN and SVGIG (reference sequence). This CDR3 has 11 residues. The CDR3 DNA sequence: TGTGCCTGGGGGGGCGGGGAGACCCAGTACTTC. Protein sequence: CAWGGGETQYF.

The rearrangement joins TRBV27 to TRBJ2-5; D is perhaps TRBD2 (5 bases). The V and J ends lost 5 bases and 1 base respectively, with 11 bases between them. From germline, CDR1 is MNHEY and CDR2 SMNVEV (reference sequence). The CDR3 is 14 amino acids. CDR3 coding DNA: TGTGCCAGCAGTCCCGGACTGGTCCAAGAGACCCAGTACTTC. Translating gives CASSPGLVQETQYF.